The T cell receptor beta chain under discussion was sequenced for a study of blood T cell repertoires in COVID-19. Overall study: Acute and convalescent COVID-19 samples came from the United States, Italy and Spain.

Original analysis: Amplification with reference gene primers provided the estimates of nucleated cell counts. The data were produced by immunoSEQ multiplex PCR, yet TCRdb's version contains in-frame clones alone and is incomplete. V and J calls and clone size come straight from that table; D and trimming were deduced from the DNA. The data hold 170,000 or so clones, with 80% to 90% observed a single time. The V gene lost 6 bases and the J gene lost 0 bases, with 12 bases spanning the gap. The CDR3 totals 15 residues. CDR1 and CDR2 (germline): MNHEY, SVGAGI. The V call is TRBV6-5, the J call TRBJ1-5, with D maybe TRBD1 (6 bases). The receptor comes from an older woman with COVID-19, enrolled during active disease. Sequences were obtained from peripheral blood. The CDR3 DNA reads TGTGCCAGCAGACCCGGACAGTATAGCAATCAGCCCCAGCATTTT. Encoded protein: CASRPGQYSNQPQHF.